These 13 T cell receptor beta chains were sequenced from one sample in a study of cytomegalovirus exposure and HLA in healthy donors. The table came from immunoSEQ multiplex PCR; TCRdb's copy has only in-frame clones and leaves some out. The sample has tens of thousands of clones; around nine tenths are singletons. Sequencing was carried out using PBMCs. The receptor source for this set is a young man in good health and CMV-seronegative.

The J gene is TRBJ1-1, the V gene TRBV4-3; unclear D gene. The V end was cut by 0 bases, the J end by 2 bases, with 10 bases between. The CDR3 length is 15 residues. CDR1 and CDR2 from the germline V gene are LGHNA and YSLEER. DNA for the CDR3: TGCGCCAGCAGCCAAGAATTCAGGTTAAACACTGAAGCTTTCTTT. Translation gives CASSQEFRLNTEAFF.

This CDR3 reads CASSRAPRGPESNQPQHF. The CDR3 nucleotides read TGTGCCAGTAGTAGGGCCCCCAGGGGGCCGGAAAGCAATCAGCCCCAGCATTTT. The chain is built from TRBV19 and TRBJ1-5, with 8 positions matching TRBD1. V was clipped by 4 bases and J by 1 base; unmatched bases: 12. The CDR3 sequence is 18 residues long. In germline, CDR1 is LNHDA, CDR2 SQIVND (reference sequence).

The V and J genes are TRBV21-1 and TRBJ2-7; the D segment call TRBD2 is taken from the table without a DNA check. TRBV21-1 is a documented pseudogene. There are 14 residues in the CDR3. The CDR3 DNA follows: TGTGCCAGCGACGAGGGCCACCCGATCTACGAGCAGTACTTC. As protein: CASDEGHPIYEQYF.

The V call is TRBV5-4, the J call TRBJ2-5; 13 nucleotides align to TRBD2. Germline assignment: CDR1 SGHNT and CDR2 YYREEE (reference sequence). V lost 0 bases and J lost 5; bases outside the gene matches: 7. This CDR3 comprises 17 residues. The DNA for the CDR3 is TGTGCCAGCAGCTTGGGACTAGCGGGAGGTAACGGGGAGACCCAGTACTTC. Its protein product is CASSLGLAGGNGETQYF.

The gene calls are TRBV7-2 and TRBJ2-1; 7 bases map to TRBD1. CDR1 is SGHTA, CDR2 FQGNSA, per germline. This CDR3 spans 13 amino acids. V lost 0 bases, J lost 8 bases, and 1 base stayed unmatched. The CDR3: CASSLAGGDEQFF. In DNA form, the CDR3 reads TGTGCCAGCAGCTTAGCAGGGGGCGATGAGCAGTTCTTC. The whole variable domain, filled in from reference TRBV7-2 and TRBJ2-1, reads GAGVSQSPSNKVTEKGKDVELRCDPISGHTALYWYRQSLGQGLEFLIYFQGNSAPDKSGLPSDRFSAERTGGSVSTLTIQRTQQEDSAVYLCASSLAGGDEQFFGPGTRLTVL.

The chain joins TRBV18 to TRBJ1-2; the D is unclear. This CDR3 contains 13 residues. V was clipped by 0 bases and J by 8 bases, with 10 bases between them. Germline-derived CDR1 and CDR2 are KGHSH and LQKENI. The CDR3 nucleotides read TGTGCCAGCTCACCACCGAGGGTGGGCGGCTACACCTTC. The encoded protein is CASSPPRVGGYTF.

The V and J genes are TRBV6-1 and TRBJ2-3, with TRBD2 matching over 7 bases. Germline V CDR1 and CDR2: MNHNS, SASEGT. This CDR3 is built from 16 residues. V trimming: 0 bases; J trimming: 0 bases; junction bases outside the gene matches: 3. The CDR3 loop reads CASSEAPGGSTDTQYF. The CDR3 DNA is TGTGCCAGCAGTGAAGCGCCGGGAGGAAGCACAGATACGCAGTATTTT.

This chain uses TRBV4-3 with TRBJ1-5, with a possible D match to TRBD1 (6 bases). Trimming stripped 0 bases from V and 3 bases from J, with 12 bases between. The CDR3 totals 16 residues. Germline CDR1 LGHNA, CDR2 YSLEER. CDR3 nucleotide sequence: TGCGCCAGCAGCCAAGATGCCCAGGGGTACAATCAGCCCCAGCATTTT. This gives the protein CASSQDAQGYNQPQHF.

The chain combines TRBV14 with TRBJ2-7; tentatively, D is TRBD1 (6 bases). The CDR3 covers 13 residues. The germline CDR1 and CDR2 sequences are SGHDN and FVKESK. Trimming removed 4 bases from V and 0 bases from J, with 7 bases in between. CDR3 region: CASSRTDSYEQYF. CDR3 coding DNA: TGTGCCAGCAGCCGGACAGACTCCTACGAGCAGTACTTC.

V and J are TRBV28 and TRBJ2-7; 13 bases match TRBD2. CDR3 length equals 15 residues. Germline V gene lookup returns CDR1 MDHEN and CDR2 SYDVKM. Trimming removed 3 bases from V and 4 bases from J; junction bases left unmatched: 3. The CDR3 nucleotides are TGTGCCAGCAGTTTCCGGACTAGCGGGAGTTACGAGCAGTACTTC. Protein product: CASSFRTSGSYEQYF.

The CDR3 coding sequence is TGTGCCAGTAGTATACAGGGCTACGAGCAGTACTTC. The encoded protein is CASSIQGYEQYF. The chain employs TRBV19 and TRBJ2-7, with a weak D call TRBD1 (5 bases). The germline CDR1 and CDR2 sequences are LNHDA and SQIVND (reference sequence). CDR3 length equals 12 residues. Trimming stripped 2 bases from V and 3 bases from J, with 5 bases between.

The chain joins TRBV7-8 to TRBJ1-1, with D maybe TRBD1 (6 bases). Trimming removed 5 bases at V and 0 bases at J, with 10 bases between. CDR1 SGHVS and CDR2 FQNEAQ come from the germline V gene. This CDR3 spans 14 amino acids. The CDR3 DNA reads TGTGCCAGCAGCCCAGGGGCCATGAACACTGAAGCTTTCTTT. As protein: CASSPGAMNTEAFF.

The chain is built from TRBV5-1 and TRBJ2-3; 7 bases align to TRBD1. With 4 bases clipped from V and 4 bases from J, the junction kept 9 bases outside the gene matches. Germline values: CDR1 SGHRS, CDR2 YFSETQ. The CDR3 has 15 residues. The CDR3 protein is CASSPTDRVADTQYF. In DNA, the CDR3 is TGCGCCAGCAGCCCCACAGACAGGGTGGCAGATACGCAGTATTTT.